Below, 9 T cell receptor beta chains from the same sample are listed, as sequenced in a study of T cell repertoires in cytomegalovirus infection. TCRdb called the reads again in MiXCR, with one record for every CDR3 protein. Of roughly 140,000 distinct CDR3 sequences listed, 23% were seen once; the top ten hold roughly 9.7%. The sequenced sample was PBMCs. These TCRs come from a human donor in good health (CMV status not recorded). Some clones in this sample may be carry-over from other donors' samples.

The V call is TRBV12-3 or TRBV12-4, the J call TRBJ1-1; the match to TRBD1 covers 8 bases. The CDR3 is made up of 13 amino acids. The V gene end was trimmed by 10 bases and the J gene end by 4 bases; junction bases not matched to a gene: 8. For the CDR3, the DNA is TGTGCCACCGGACAGGGTGCGAGCACTGAAGCTTTCTTT. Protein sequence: CATGQGASTEAFF.

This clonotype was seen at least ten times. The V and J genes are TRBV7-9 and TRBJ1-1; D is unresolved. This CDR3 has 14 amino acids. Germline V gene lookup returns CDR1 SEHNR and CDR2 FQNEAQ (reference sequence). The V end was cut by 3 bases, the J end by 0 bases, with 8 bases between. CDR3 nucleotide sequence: TGTGCCAGCAGCTTGGTCGGCATGAACACTGAAGCTTTCTTT. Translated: CASSLVGMNTEAFF.

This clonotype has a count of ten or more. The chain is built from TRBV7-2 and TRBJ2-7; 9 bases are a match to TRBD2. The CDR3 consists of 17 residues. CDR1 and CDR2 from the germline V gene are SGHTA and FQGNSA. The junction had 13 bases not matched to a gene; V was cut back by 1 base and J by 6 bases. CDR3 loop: CASSLDPGLRAGGEQYF. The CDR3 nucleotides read TGTGCCAGCAGCTTAGATCCCGGCTTACGAGCGGGAGGCGAGCAGTACTTC.

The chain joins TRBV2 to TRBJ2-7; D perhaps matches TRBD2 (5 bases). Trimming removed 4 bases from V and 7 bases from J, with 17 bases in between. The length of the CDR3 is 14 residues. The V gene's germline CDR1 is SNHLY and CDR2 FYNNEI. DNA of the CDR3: TGTGCCAGCAGTGGGCGACTAACCCCTCTTGAGCAGTACTTC. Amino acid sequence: CASSGRLTPLEQYF. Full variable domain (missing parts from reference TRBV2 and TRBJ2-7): EPEVTQTPSHQVTQMGQEVILRCVPISNHLYFYWYRQILGQKVEFLVSFYNNEISEKSEIFDDQFSVERPDGSNFTLKIRSTKLEDSAMYFCASSGRLTPLEQYFGPGTRLTVT.

The CDR3: CASSLKSNTGELFF. The CDR3 DNA reads as TGTGCCAGCAGCTTGAAGTCGAACACCGGGGAGCTGTTTTTT. This chain uses TRBV7-2 with TRBJ2-2; the D is unclear. CDR3 length equals 14 residues. Per the germline V gene, CDR1 is SGHTA and CDR2 is FQGNSA. The V gene lost 3 bases and the J gene lost 0 bases, with 5 bases spanning the gap.

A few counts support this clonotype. Here the CDR3 DNA reads TGTGCCATCAGTTCTTCAGGGGCCCCCTCCTACGAGCAGTACTTC. It yields the protein CAISSSGAPSYEQYF. This chain links TRBV10-3 with TRBJ2-7, with D possibly TRBD1 on 6 matching bases. The CDR3 runs to 15 residues. Looked up from germline, CDR1 is ENHRY and CDR2 is SYGVKD. V gave up 5 bases and J gave up 0 bases, with 14 bases separating them.

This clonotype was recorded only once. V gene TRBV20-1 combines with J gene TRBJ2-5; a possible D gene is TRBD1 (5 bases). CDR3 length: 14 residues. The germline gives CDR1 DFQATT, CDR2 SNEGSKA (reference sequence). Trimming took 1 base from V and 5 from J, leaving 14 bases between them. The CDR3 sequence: CSARAGIGEETQYF. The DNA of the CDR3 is TGCAGTGCTAGAGCAGGGATCGGTGAGGAGACCCAGTACTTC.

Written as DNA, the CDR3 is TGCGCCAGCAGAGTTGCGGGCTCCTACGAGCAGTACTTC. It specifies CASRVAGSYEQYF. The rearrangement uses TRBV10-2 and TRBJ2-7; D may be TRBD2 (5 bases). CDR1 is WSHSY, CDR2 SAAADI, per germline. The CDR3 is 13 amino acids. V was clipped by 6 bases and J by 0 bases, with 9 bases between them.

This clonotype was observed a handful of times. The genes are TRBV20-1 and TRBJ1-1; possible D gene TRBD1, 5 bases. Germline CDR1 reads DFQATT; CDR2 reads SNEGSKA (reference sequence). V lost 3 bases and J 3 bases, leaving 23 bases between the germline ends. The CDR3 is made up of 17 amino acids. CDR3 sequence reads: CSASKFRRGGWDTEAFF. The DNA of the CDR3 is TGCAGTGCTAGCAAGTTCCGGAGGGGCGGGTGGGACACTGAAGCTTTCTTT.